These 20 T cell receptor beta chains were sequenced from one sample in a study of immune cell composition in non-small cell lung cancer. Sequenced by immunoSEQ multiplex PCR; TCRdb stores in-frame clones only, minus some. The sample consists of 3,000 to 4,000 clones, roughly 77% of them appearing once. The normal lung sample lay at least 3 cm, and maximally far, from the tumour. The sequenced sample was non-adjacent lung tissue. The origin of the receptors is a human donor with non-small cell lung cancer.

The CDR3 DNA is TGTGCTAGTGGTTTGGGACAGGGTCGGGATGAGCAGTTCTTC. Its protein is CASGLGQGRDEQFF. V and J are TRBV12-5 and TRBJ2-1; 7 bases line up with TRBD1. Trimming cost V 1 base and J 8 bases; bases outside gene matches: 5. The CDR3 is 14 residues long. Germline lookup yields CDR1 LGHNT and CDR2 FRNRAP. The full variable domain, completed using reference TRBV12-5 and TRBJ2-1, is DARVTQTPRHKVTEMGQEVTMRCQPILGHNTVFWYRQTMMQGLELLAYFRNRAPLDDSGMPKDRFSAEMPDATLATLKIQPSEPRDSAVYFCASGLGQGRDEQFFGPGTRLTVL.

This clone showed up just a few times. The CDR3 spells CASRPGGNTGELFF. For the CDR3, the DNA is TGTGCCAGCCGTCCTGGCGGCAACACCGGGGAGCTGTTTTTT. This chain uses TRBV6-6 with TRBJ2-2; D call uncertain. Trimming removed 8 bases at V and 2 bases at J, with 12 bases between. Germline loops: CDR1 MNHNY, CDR2 SVGAGI (reference sequence). The CDR3 covers 14 residues.

This clone has a handful of counts. The chain links TRBV27 to TRBJ1-5, with D maybe TRBD1 (6 bases). The CDR3 is 13 amino acids. V dropped 5 bases and J dropped 5 bases, with 10 bases sitting between them. Germline CDR1 is MNHEY and CDR2 is SMNVEV (reference sequence). The CDR3 is CASSPDSYQPQHF. The CDR3 nucleotides are TGTGCCAGCAGTCCGGACAGTTATCAGCCCCAGCATTTT.

This clone was counted once. This chain uses TRBV4-1 with TRBJ2-7; D possibly corresponds to TRBD2 (5 bases). This CDR3 comprises 13 residues. Trimming took off 4 bases at V and 4 bases at J, with 11 bases between the two ends. Germline CDR1 MGHRA, CDR2 YSYEKL. CDR3 in DNA: TGCGCCAGCAGCCCCGAGGGCTTATACGAGCAGTACTTC. This translates into CASSPEGLYEQYF.

The J gene is TRBJ2-7, the V gene TRBV6-6; perhaps TRBD2 as D (6 bases). CDR1 MNHNY and CDR2 SVGAGI come from the germline V gene (reference sequence). This CDR3 contains 13 residues. Between the trimmed V and J ends, which lost 5 bases and 3 bases, there was a span of 11 bases. The CDR3 loop reads CASSVTGDYEQYF. CDR3 in DNA: TGTGCCAGCAGTGTGACGGGAGACTACGAGCAGTACTTC.

The chain combines TRBV28 with TRBJ2-1, with 7 bases identical to TRBD2. Trimming took 2 bases from V and 6 from J; bases not matched to a gene: 7. Germline values: CDR1 MDHEN, CDR2 SYDVKM. The CDR3 loop spans 15 amino acids. The CDR3 sequence: CASSLGLAVTNEQFF. The CDR3 DNA reads as TGTGCCAGCAGTTTAGGTCTAGCGGTCACCAATGAGCAGTTCTTC.

The rearrangement links TRBV5-6 to TRBJ2-5; D remains ambiguous. The CDR3 consists of 17 residues. The V end was cut by 0 bases, the J end by 5 bases, with 20 bases between. The germline V gene has CDR1 SGHDT and CDR2 YYEEEE. The CDR3 nucleotides read TGTGCCAGCAGCTTGGCCCATTCAAGTGGAGTGAGGGAGACCCAGTACTTC. Translation gives CASSLAHSSGVRETQYF.

The V and J genes are TRBV19 and TRBJ2-2; 9 nucleotides align to TRBD1. This CDR3 contains 17 residues. The junction had 9 bases not matched to a gene; V was cut back by 2 bases and J by 5 bases. Per germline, CDR1 LNHDA and CDR2 SQIVND (reference sequence). This CDR3 reads CASSIRRGQGETGELFF. The CDR3, as DNA: TGTGCCAGTAGTATAAGGCGGGGACAGGGTGAGACCGGGGAGCTGTTTTTT.

The V and J genes are TRBV6-6 and TRBJ1-1, with 8 bases fitting TRBD1. This CDR3 is built from 13 residues. V lost 2 bases to trimming and J lost 4 bases; unmatched junction nucleotides: 0. Germline-derived CDR1 and CDR2 are MNHNY and SVGAGI (reference sequence). CDR3 residues: CASSYGQGTEAFF. CDR3 DNA sequence: TGTGCCAGCAGTTACGGACAGGGCACTGAAGCTTTCTTT.

J is TRBJ1-5 and V is TRBV6-5, with 7 nucleotides matching TRBD1. Unmatched junction bases numbered 5, after V lost 4 bases and J lost 5 bases. Germline-derived CDR1 and CDR2 are MNHEY and SVGAGI. The CDR3 covers 14 residues. The CDR3: CASSWTGVDQPQHF. The CDR3, as DNA: TGTGCCAGCAGTTGGACAGGCGTGGATCAGCCCCAGCATTTT.

The genes are TRBV5-1 and TRBJ1-2; no firm D call. V lost 2 bases to trimming and J lost 0 bases, with 11 bases between them. The germline V gene has CDR1 SGHRS and CDR2 YFSETQ. CDR3 length: 15 residues. CDR3 sequence reads: CASSFSPEPNYGYTF. The CDR3 DNA reads TGCGCCAGCAGCTTTTCCCCAGAACCTAACTATGGCTACACCTTC.

The V call is TRBV5-1, the J call TRBJ2-3; TRBD2 matches 7 bases. Trimming took 4 bases from V and 4 from J; bases not matched to a gene: 9. Germline CDR1 reads SGHRS; CDR2 reads YFSETQ. This CDR3 comprises 15 residues. The CDR3 coding sequence is TGCGCCAGCAGCCCGATCGCGGGAGCCCCAGATACGCAGTATTTT. Amino acids: CASSPIAGAPDTQYF.

This chain joins TRBV7-9 and TRBJ2-5, with 10 bases aligning to TRBD2. Matching the DNA end better, TRBJ2-7 makes the J call doubtful. The CDR3 spans 15 residues. Germline-derived CDR1 and CDR2 are SEHNR and FQNEAQ (reference sequence). This CDR3 reads CASSPRVAGGYEQYF. CDR3 DNA: TGTGCCAGCAGCCCCCGGGTAGCGGGAGGATACGAGCAGTACTTC.

A word on this clone: A junction end diverges from the germline sequence, so it may reflect a read error. The V gene is TRBV29-1, the J gene TRBJ1-2, with D possibly being TRBD1 (5 bases). CDR3 size: 12 residues. The germline V gene has CDR1 SQVTM and CDR2 ANQGSEA. CDR3 DNA sequence: TGCAGTGTTGTCGCGGGGGACTATGGCCACACCTTC. Encoded protein: CSVVAGDYGHTF.

The chain couples TRBV6-4 to TRBJ2-3; tentative D call: TRBD2 (6 bases). This CDR3 is 15 amino acids long. V was trimmed by 5 bases and J by 4 bases, leaving 16 bases between them. CDR1 is MRHNA and CDR2 is SNTAGT in the germline V gene. In DNA, the CDR3 is TGTGCCAGCAGTCTGGAGGGCCGAGACTCAGATACGCAGTATTTT. This translates into CASSLEGRDSDTQYF.

J is TRBJ2-7 and V is TRBV5-1; 8 nucleotides align to TRBD1. Germline assignment: CDR1 SGHRS and CDR2 YFSETQ. V shed 5 bases and J 11 bases; nucleotides not matched to a gene: 21. The length of the CDR3 is 16 residues. The CDR3 reads CASRYAGQGSVSSEYF. The CDR3 bases are TGCGCCAGCAGATACGCCGGACAGGGTTCGGTGTCTAGTGAGTACTTC. The variable domain in full, with the rest retrieved from reference TRBV5-1 and TRBJ2-7, is KAGVTQTPRYLIKTRGQQVTLSCSPISGHRSVSWYQQTPGQGLQFLFEYFSETQRNKGNFPGRFSGRQFSNSRSEMNVSTLELGDSALYLCASRYAGQGSVSSEYFGPGTRLTVT.

The chain joins TRBV18 to TRBJ2-5, with D unresolved. The CDR3 runs to 12 residues. The V end lost 2 bases, the J end lost 6 bases, and 7 bases lay between the germline ends. Germline CDR1 KGHSH, CDR2 LQKENI. CDR3 loop: CASSPFGQTQYF. The CDR3, as DNA: TGTGCCAGCTCACCATTTGGCCAGACCCAGTACTTC.

V gene TRBV6-1 combines with J gene TRBJ2-5; 9 nucleotides line up with TRBD2. V dropped 3 bases and J dropped 4; count of bases not matched to a gene: 9. CDR3 length: 16 residues. CDR1 MNHNS and CDR2 SASEGT come from the germline V gene. DNA for the CDR3: TGTGCCAGCAGTGATCTCCGCGGGAGGGCCCTAGAGACCCAGTACTTC. Its protein product is CASSDLRGRALETQYF.

This clone has only a few counts. The chain employs TRBV7-9 and TRBJ2-1; the D gene is possibly TRBD1 (5 bases). CDR1 is SEHNR and CDR2 is FQNEAQ in the germline V gene (reference sequence). The CDR3 runs 14 residues. The V and J ends lost 5 bases and 5 bases respectively, with 13 bases between them. CDR3 sequence reads: CASSEEKTDNEQFF. Written as DNA, the CDR3 is TGTGCCAGCAGCGAAGAGAAGACAGACAATGAGCAGTTCTTC.

The J gene is TRBJ2-2, the V gene TRBV10-3; the match to TRBD2 covers 10 bases. Unmatched junction bases numbered 9, after V lost 0 bases and J lost 8 bases. This CDR3 has 17 amino acids. Per the germline V gene, CDR1 is ENHRY and CDR2 is SYGVKD. The CDR3 loop is CAISESASGSSGGELFF. In nucleotides, the CDR3 is TGTGCCATCAGTGAGTCGGCTAGCGGGAGCAGCGGGGGGGAGCTGTTTTTT.